These 27 T cell receptor beta chains share one sample of origin, sequenced in a study of CD8+ T cells in alopecia areata. Sequencing relied on a cDNA template that was reverse transcribed from extracted RNA. TCRdb's copy holds only in-frame clones and misses some; the assay was immunoSEQ multiplex PCR. The sample shows 120,000 to 150,000 clones, about 89% of them seen only once. The sequencing here drew on CD8+ T cells sorted from blood, taken at week 0. All receptors derive from a human donor with alopecia areata.

The chain links TRBV29-1 to TRBJ2-7; D is tentatively TRBD1 or TRBD2 (5 bases each). V lost 4 bases, J lost 6 bases, and 13 bases lay in between. There are 12 residues in the CDR3. CDR1 is SQVTM and CDR2 is ANQGSEA in the germline V gene. The CDR3 loop reads CSVGAGTPEQYF. CDR3 nucleotide sequence: TGCAGCGTTGGGGCAGGGACCCCCGAGCAGTACTTC.

The chain joins TRBV5-1 to TRBJ1-1, with 8 bases identical to TRBD1. Germline CDR1 is SGHRS and CDR2 is YFSETQ. This CDR3 has 16 residues. J was trimmed by 1 base and V by 4 bases; bases with no gene match: 9. The CDR3 here is CASSRSGQAENTEAFF. The DNA of the CDR3 is TGCGCCAGCAGCCGATCGGGACAGGCGGAGAACACTGAAGCTTTCTTT.

The rearrangement joins TRBV13 to TRBJ1-1; 8 bases are a match to TRBD1. The trim removed 5 bases at V and 5 bases at J, leaving 7 bases unmatched. Germline assignment: CDR1 PRHDT and CDR2 FYEKMQ (reference sequence). This CDR3 is built from 14 residues. The CDR3 here is CASSVGQGLTEAFF. In DNA form, the CDR3 reads TGTGCCAGCAGCGTCGGACAGGGTTTGACTGAAGCTTTCTTT.

V usage is TRBV7-8 and J usage is TRBJ2-1; TRBD2 might be the D (5 bases). This CDR3 has 14 amino acids. Looked up from germline, CDR1 is SGHVS and CDR2 is FQNEAQ. The germline V and J ends were trimmed by 8 bases and 0 bases, with 11 bases remaining between them. The CDR3 DNA sequence: TGTGCCAGCCTCCTAGGGAGCTCCTACAATGAGCAGTTCTTC. Protein sequence: CASLLGSSYNEQFF.

V usage is TRBV5-1 and J usage is TRBJ2-1; 7 bases are a match to TRBD1. Germline lookup yields CDR1 SGHRS and CDR2 YFSETQ. The CDR3 consists of 15 residues. The V and J ends lost 2 bases and 8 bases, in that order; junction bases with no gene match: 10. As DNA, the CDR3 is TGCGCCAGCAGCTTAGGACAGGTCTCTGCCGATGAGCAGTTCTTC. This gives the protein CASSLGQVSADEQFF.

The chain recombines TRBV5-4 with TRBJ1-3, with D unclear. The CDR3 sequence is 15 residues long. V lost 7 bases, J lost 0 bases, and 14 bases lay in between. From germline, CDR1 is SGHNT and CDR2 YYREEE (reference sequence). CDR3 amino acids: CASGFPESSGNTIYF. CDR3 bases: TGTGCCAGCGGATTCCCAGAGAGCTCTGGAAACACCATATATTTT.

The chain has TRBV11-2 and TRBJ2-7; TRBD1 might be the D (5 bases). V lost 1 base and J lost 2, with 15 bases in between. The CDR3 runs to 16 residues. Germline loops: CDR1 SGHAT, CDR2 FQNNGV. Written as DNA, the CDR3 is TGTGCCAGCAGCTTAGGGGGCGAGTTAGGGACCTACGAGCAGTACTTC. Protein product: CASSLGGELGTYEQYF.

This clone has just one count. The chain joins TRBV19 to TRBJ1-1; D possibly corresponds to TRBD1 (5 bases). This CDR3 is 14 amino acids long. Germline V gives CDR1 LNHDA, CDR2 SQIVND (reference sequence). With 10 bases removed from V and 5 bases from J, the gap between germline ends came to 20 bases. CDR3: CATKMEGRGTEAFF. For the CDR3, the DNA is TGTGCCACCAAGATGGAGGGGCGAGGAACTGAAGCTTTCTTT. Full variable domain (missing parts from reference TRBV19 and TRBJ1-1): DGGITQSPKYLFRKEGQNVTLSCEQNLNHDAMYWYRQDPGQGLRLIYYSQIVNDFQKGDIAEGYSVSREKKESFPLTVTSAQKNPTAFYLCATKMEGRGTEAFFGQGTRLTVV.

V gene TRBV11-2 combines with J gene TRBJ2-1, with 8 bases that match TRBD1. This CDR3 spans 14 amino acids. CDR1 and CDR2 from the germline V gene are SGHAT and FQNNGV. The ends lost 5 bases at V and 9 bases at J; junction bases unmatched: 9. DNA for the CDR3: TGTGCCAGCAGCACAGGACAGGGTTCGGGTGAGCAGTTCTTC. Translating gives CASSTGQGSGEQFF.

The CDR3 here is CASRDLAGGYNEQFF. CDR3 coding DNA: TGCGCCAGCAGAGATCTAGCGGGGGGCTACAATGAGCAGTTCTTC. The J gene is TRBJ2-1, the V gene TRBV4-1, with 11 bases identical to TRBD2. CDR3 length: 15 amino acids. The J segment lost 3 bases and the V segment lost 6 bases, leaving 4 bases of the junction unmatched. Germline-derived CDR1 and CDR2 are MGHRA and YSYEKL.

The chain couples TRBV30 to TRBJ2-5; D perhaps matches TRBD2 (5 bases). This CDR3 is built from 15 residues. Trimming shortened V by 4 bases and J by 0 bases, and 15 bases separated the two germline ends. Germline V lookup: CDR1 GTSNPN, CDR2 SVGIG (reference sequence). DNA for the CDR3: TGTGCCTGGAAAAACGGGGTCGGATACCAAGAGACCCAGTACTTC. This codes for CAWKNGVGYQETQYF.

This chain joins TRBV9 and TRBJ1-6; D is uncertain. Trimming cost V 5 bases and J 7 bases, with 16 bases left between them. Germline CDR1 reads SGDLS; CDR2 reads YYNGEE. There are 15 residues in the CDR3. The CDR3 sequence is CASSLSLAGNSPLHF. The DNA for the CDR3 is TGTGCCAGCAGTCTAAGCCTAGCCGGGAATTCACCCCTCCACTTT.

The chain combines TRBV5-6 with TRBJ2-1; no reliable D call. Per germline, CDR1 SGHDT and CDR2 YYEEEE. Deletions cut 7 bases from V and 0 bases from J, with 11 bases between. The length of the CDR3 is 14 residues. The CDR3 sequence is CASQQESSYNEQFF. CDR3 nucleotide sequence: TGTGCCAGCCAGCAGGAAAGCTCCTACAATGAGCAGTTCTTC. The complete variable domain, with remaining parts taken from reference TRBV5-6 and TRBJ2-1, reads DAGVTQSPTHLIKTRGQQVTLRCSPKSGHDTVSWYQQALGQGPQFIFQYYEEEERQRGNFPDRFSGHQFPNYSSELNVNALLLGDSALYLCASQQESSYNEQFFGPGTRLTVL.

This clone has only a few counts. The chain employs TRBV11-2 and TRBJ2-3; D ambiguous. Trimming removed 3 bases at V and 1 base at J, with 17 bases between. This CDR3 spans 17 amino acids. Germline V CDR1 and CDR2: SGHAT, FQNNGV. CDR3 DNA: TGTGCCAGCAGCTTGTCAGGTTCCGCCGTCCGCACAGATACGCAGTATTTT. Residues: CASSLSGSAVRTDTQYF.

The CDR3 region has the DNA TGTGCCAGCAGTCCGGACAAGAACTATGGCTACACCTTC. Translated, it gives CASSPDKNYGYTF. V and J are TRBV2 and TRBJ1-2; a possible D gene is TRBD1 (5 bases). Germline V gene sequence: CDR1 SNHLY, CDR2 FYNNEI. This CDR3 region has 13 residues. Trimming cost V 5 bases and J 2 bases, with 9 bases left between them.

The chain couples TRBV5-1 to TRBJ2-7; 12 bases align to TRBD2. CDR1 is SGHRS and CDR2 is YFSETQ in the germline V gene. The CDR3 consists of 14 residues. V lost 5 bases and J lost 6; bases outside the gene matches: 6. The CDR3 here is CASRTSGSLGEQYF. For the CDR3, the DNA is TGCGCCAGCAGGACTAGCGGGAGTTTGGGCGAGCAGTACTTC.

The chain carries TRBV9 and TRBJ2-3; no firm D call. This CDR3 spans 13 amino acids. Germline values: CDR1 SGDLS, CDR2 YYNGEE. The V end lost 3 bases, the J end lost 2 bases, and 7 bases lay between the germline ends. CDR3 coding DNA: TGTGCCAGCAGCGCCCGTTTCACAGATACGCAGTATTTT. Translation gives CASSARFTDTQYF.

The chain joins TRBV4-1 to TRBJ2-4; D is ambiguous. Germline V lookup: CDR1 MGHRA, CDR2 YSYEKL. The V gene lost 0 bases and the J gene lost 0 bases, with 6 bases spanning the gap. The CDR3 spans 15 residues. The DNA for the CDR3 is TGCGCCAGCAGCCAAGATGGGATAGCCAAAAACATTCAGTACTTC. As protein: CASSQDGIAKNIQYF.

The chain combines TRBV27 with TRBJ2-7, with 7 nucleotides matching TRBD1. The V gene's germline CDR1 is MNHEY and CDR2 SMNVEV (reference sequence). The CDR3 length is 14 residues. V lost 6 bases and J lost 0; bases outside the gene matches: 5. CDR3 protein: CASRPGTDSYEQYF. CDR3 DNA sequence: TGTGCCAGCAGGCCCGGGACAGACTCCTACGAGCAGTACTTC.

The CDR3 is CASSPTGTEEQYF. The CDR3 DNA follows: TGTGCCAGCTCACCGACTGGGACCGAGGAGCAGTACTTC. This chain links TRBV18 with TRBJ2-7; D is tentatively TRBD1 or TRBD2 (5 bases each). This CDR3 comprises 13 residues. The ends were cut back, 3 bases at V and 7 bases at J, with 13 bases in the middle. Germline V gives CDR1 KGHSH, CDR2 LQKENI.

The chain uses TRBV4-1 and TRBJ1-1; the D is unclear. This CDR3 spans 11 amino acids. With 8 bases removed from V and 7 bases from J, the gap between germline ends came to 11 bases. Germline V gives CDR1 MGHRA, CDR2 YSYEKL. In DNA, the CDR3 is TGCGCCAGCGGGTACGAAGGTGAAGCTTTCTTT. Translating gives CASGYEGEAFF.

CDR3 nucleotides: TGCGCCAGCAGCCAAGATGAAGCGGCAGGGGGCTTTCTAAACGAGCAGTACTTC. Its protein is CASSQDEAAGGFLNEQYF. The gene calls are TRBV4-1 and TRBJ2-7; TRBD1 matches 8 bases. Germline lookup yields CDR1 MGHRA and CDR2 YSYEKL. The CDR3 is made up of 18 amino acids. V shed 0 bases and J 5 bases; nucleotides not matched to a gene: 15.

The chain has TRBV7-9 and TRBJ2-7; a possible D gene is TRBD1 (5 bases). V was pared by 1 base and J by 1 base, with 11 bases between. The CDR3 is 15 amino acids. The germline V gene encodes CDR1 SEHNR and CDR2 FQNEAQ (reference sequence). The CDR3 coding sequence is TGTGCCAGCAGCTTAGGCGGCAGGGATTCCTACGAGCAGTACTTC. This gives the protein CASSLGGRDSYEQYF. Variable domain in full (rest from reference TRBV7-9 and TRBJ2-7): DTGVSQNPRHKITKRGQNVTFRCDPISEHNRLYWYRQTLGQGPEFLTYFQNEAQLEKSRLLSDRFSAERPKGSFSTLEIQRTEQGDSAMYLCASSLGGRDSYEQYFGPGTRLTVT.

The chain links TRBV10-3 to TRBJ2-7; D possibly corresponds to TRBD1 (6 bases). Germline V gene sequence: CDR1 ENHRY, CDR2 SYGVKD. V lost 4 bases to trimming and J lost 2 bases, with 6 bases between them. The CDR3 runs to 12 residues. The CDR3 nucleotides read TGTGCCATCAGTGGACAGGCCTACGAGCAGTACTTC. It encodes CAISGQAYEQYF.

V is TRBV27 and J is TRBJ2-7; D not resolved. The V gene lost 1 base and the J gene lost 4 bases, with 20 bases spanning the gap. The CDR3 runs 17 residues. The germline V gene encodes CDR1 MNHEY and CDR2 SMNVEV (reference sequence). The CDR3 sequence is CASSLLAHSERAYEQYF. CDR3 sequence (DNA): TGTGCCAGCAGTTTATTGGCTCACAGCGAACGGGCGTACGAGCAGTACTTC.

The rearrangement links TRBV4-1 to TRBJ1-1, with TRBD1 as a possible D gene (6 bases). The V gene lost 1 base and the J gene lost 1 base, with 10 bases spanning the gap. Germline V lookup: CDR1 MGHRA, CDR2 YSYEKL. The CDR3 consists of 15 residues. The CDR3 DNA sequence: TGCGCCAGCAGCCAAGGACAGGCGGCGAACACTGAAGCTTTCTTT. As protein: CASSQGQAANTEAFF.

The CDR3 DNA is TGTGCCAGCAGCTTAGCGGATGGGGTCAAAAACATTCAGTACTTC. Translation gives CASSLADGVKNIQYF. This sequence joins TRBV5-6 and TRBJ2-4; D is possibly TRBD2 (5 bases). Germline loops: CDR1 SGHDT, CDR2 YYEEEE. CDR3 length: 15 residues. Trimming pared 2 bases from V and 3 bases from J, leaving 12 bases between.